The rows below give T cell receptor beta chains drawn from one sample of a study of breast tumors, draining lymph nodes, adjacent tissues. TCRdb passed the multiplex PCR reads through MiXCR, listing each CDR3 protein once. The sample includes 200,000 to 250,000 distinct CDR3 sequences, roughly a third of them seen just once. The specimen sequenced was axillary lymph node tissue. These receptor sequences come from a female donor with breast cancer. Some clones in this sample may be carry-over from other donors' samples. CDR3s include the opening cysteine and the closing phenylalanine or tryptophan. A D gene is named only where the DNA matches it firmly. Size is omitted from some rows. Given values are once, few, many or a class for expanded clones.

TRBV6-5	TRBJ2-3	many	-	TGTGCCAGCAGTTCGGGGGGCCCCACAGATACGCAGTATTTT	CASSSGGPTDTQYF
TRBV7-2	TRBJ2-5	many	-	TGTGCCAGCAGCTTAAGTGGTAGCAGAGAGACCCAGTACTTC	CASSLSGSRETQYF
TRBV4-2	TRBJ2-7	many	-	TGTGCCAGCAGCCAAGGTCGGATTAGGTCCTACGAGCAGTACTTC	CASSQGRIRSYEQYF
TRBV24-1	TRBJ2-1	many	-	TGTGCCACCAGTGATTCAAAAGTGAGCTCCTACAATGAGCAGTTCTTC	CATSDSKVSSYNEQFF
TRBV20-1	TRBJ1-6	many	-	TGCAGTGCCGCACCCCGAGTGAGCTCCTATAATTCACCCCTCCACTTT	CSAAPRVSSYNSPLHF
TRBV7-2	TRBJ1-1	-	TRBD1	TGTGCCAGCAGCCGGAGCAGGGGGATCTATTCTGAAGCTTTCTTT	CASSRSRGIYSEAFF
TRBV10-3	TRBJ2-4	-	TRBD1	TGTGCCATCAGCCTGGGCGTAGGGGGCGGAAACATTCAGTACTTC	CAISLGVGGGNIQYF
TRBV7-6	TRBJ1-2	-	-	TGTGCCAGCAGCTTAGTCGGGGGGCTTAGCTATGGCTACCCCTTC	CASSLVGGLSYGYPF
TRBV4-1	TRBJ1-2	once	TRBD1	TGCGCCAGCAGCCAGGGACAGGGAGAATATGGCTACACCTTC	CASSQGQGEYGYTF
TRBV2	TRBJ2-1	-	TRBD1	TGTGCCAGCAGAGGACAGGTACGAGTCAATGAGCAGTTCTTC	CASRGQVRVNEQFF
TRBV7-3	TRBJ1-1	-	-	TGTGCCAGCAGTTCAGGGAAATTGTCTGAAGCTTTCTTT	CASSSGKLSEAFF
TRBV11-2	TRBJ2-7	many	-	TGTGCCAGCAGCTTCCTTGGGGGGTCCTACGAGCAGTACTTC	CASSFLGGSYEQYF
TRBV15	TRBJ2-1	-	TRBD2	TGTGCACCCGACACTAGCGGGAGCGTTCCGGGGCAGTTCTTC	CAPDTSGSVPGQFF
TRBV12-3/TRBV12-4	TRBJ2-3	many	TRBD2	TGTGCCAGCAGGCCTAGCGGGCGCACAGATACGCAGTATTTT	CASRPSGRTDTQYF
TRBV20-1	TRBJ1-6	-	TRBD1	TGCAGTGCTAACCGGGGACAGGGTGCGTCACCCCTCCACTTT	CSANRGQGASPLHF
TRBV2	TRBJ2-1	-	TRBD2	TGTGCTAGAGAGGGGAGCGGGGGGTTCAATGAGCAGTTCTTC	CAREGSGGFNEQFF
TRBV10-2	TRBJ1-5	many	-	TGCGCCAGCAGTGAGTCGATGGGGAGTAATCAGCCCCAGCATTTT	CASSESMGSNQPQHF
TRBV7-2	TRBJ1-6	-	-	TGTGCCAGCAGCTTTCGAGCGGGAGGCTCCTATAATTCACCCCTCCACTTT	CASSFRAGGSYNSPLHF
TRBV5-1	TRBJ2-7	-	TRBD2	TGCGCCAGCAGCTTGGGCGGGAGGAACGAGCAGTACTTC	CASSLGGRNEQYF
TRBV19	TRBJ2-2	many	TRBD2	TGTGCCAGTATCGGACTAGCGGGGGGGCTTACCGGGGAGCTGTTTTTT	CASIGLAGGLTGELFF
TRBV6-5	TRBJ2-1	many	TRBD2	TGTGCCAGCAGTTACTCGTTAGCGGGAGGACCCTACAATGAGCAGTTCTTC	CASSYSLAGGPYNEQFF